The 12 T cell receptor beta chains below come from one sample, sequenced in a study of Ad26.COV2.S vaccination and SARS-CoV-2 variants. Treatment indicated: some 19 received Ad26.COV2.S at low or high dose, single or two shots; a few received placebo; per-sample allocation not given. Material that was analyzed had been drawn on day 63 after the first vaccine or placebo injection. This table comes from immunoSEQ multiplex PCR, and its TCRdb copy is limited to in-frame clones, with some not included. The data show some 340,000 clones, 70% to 90% seen once. Material: peripheral blood, obtained in a trial of Ad26.COV2.S vaccine versus placebo. These receptors were collected from a person aged 18-60 years who received the Ad26.COV2.S COVID-19 vaccine or a placebo.

The chain's CDR3 is CASSPVLGSNQPQHF. The DNA of the CDR3 is TGTGCCAGCTCACCCGTCCTAGGGTCCAATCAGCCCCAGCATTTT. The chain links TRBV18 to TRBJ1-5; no clear D gene. CDR1 and CDR2 (germline): KGHSH, LQKENI. V was pared by 3 bases and J by 3 bases, with 12 bases between. The CDR3 totals 15 residues.

The J gene is TRBJ2-1, the V gene TRBV30, with D tentatively TRBD1 or TRBD2 (6 bases each). The V end was cut by 5 bases, the J end by 3 bases, with 14 bases between. The CDR3 sequence is 14 residues long. Germline CDR1 reads GTSNPN; CDR2 reads SVGIG (reference sequence). The CDR3 sequence: CAWLGGIYYNEQFF. Written as DNA, the CDR3 is TGTGCCTGGCTAGGGGGGATATACTACAATGAGCAGTTCTTC.

This chain links TRBV25-1 with TRBJ1-1; the match to TRBD1 covers 7 bases. The CDR3 is 14 residues long. Germline CDR1 and CDR2: MGHDK and SYGVNS. Trimming removed 7 bases from V and 1 base from J; junction bases left unmatched: 6. CDR3 residues: CASNRQGPNTEAFF. The CDR3 DNA follows: TGTGCCAGCAACCGACAGGGCCCGAACACTGAAGCTTTCTTT.

The chain is built from TRBV5-1 and TRBJ1-1, with TRBD1 identical over 8 bases. The CDR3 has 16 residues. Germline CDR1 SGHRS, CDR2 YFSETQ. V lost 2 bases to trimming and J lost 1 base; unmatched junction nucleotides: 7. The CDR3 spells CASSFSSGTGNTEAFF. CDR3 nucleotides: TGCGCCAGCAGCTTTTCGTCGGGGACAGGGAACACTGAAGCTTTCTTT.

This clone turned up a few times. The V gene is TRBV6-5, the J gene TRBJ1-6; maybe TRBD1 (5 bases). V was trimmed by 2 bases and J by 8 bases, leaving 10 bases between them. The CDR3 loop spans 14 amino acids. Germline lookup yields CDR1 MNHEY and CDR2 SVGAGI. In DNA form, the CDR3 reads TGTGCCAGCAGTTACGCCTCGGGGGATTCACCCCTCCACTTT. Protein product: CASSYASGDSPLHF.

This chain joins TRBV7-9 and TRBJ1-1; D remains ambiguous. This CDR3 has 11 amino acids. V was cut by 10 bases and J by 6 bases, with 12 bases left in between. The V gene's germline CDR1 is SEHNR and CDR2 FQNEAQ (reference sequence). The CDR3 coding sequence is TGTGCCACCGATGGAGGTTCTGAAGCTTTCTTT. Translated, it gives CATDGGSEAFF.

This chain joins TRBV6-4 and TRBJ2-2, with D possibly TRBD2 on 6 matching bases. This CDR3 spans 14 amino acids. Per germline, CDR1 MRHNA and CDR2 SNTAGT. Deletions cut 6 bases from V and 3 bases from J, with 11 bases between. CDR3 residues: CASRGDSYTGELFF. CDR3 DNA: TGTGCCAGCAGAGGGGACTCCTACACCGGGGAGCTGTTTTTT.

The chain uses TRBV5-5 and TRBJ2-5; 10 nucleotides line up with TRBD2. The CDR3 runs to 18 residues. Germline values: CDR1 SGHKS, CDR2 YYEKEE (reference sequence). Losses at the gene ends were 2 bases for V and 2 bases for J; bases not matched to a gene: 12. This CDR3 is CASSFISLAGREQETQYF. The CDR3 region has the DNA TGTGCCAGCAGCTTTATATCACTAGCGGGGAGGGAACAAGAGACCCAGTACTTC.

The chain joins TRBV6-6 to TRBJ1-5, with D perhaps TRBD1 (6 bases). CDR3 length: 14 amino acids. Germline CDR1 is MNHNY and CDR2 is SVGAGI (reference sequence). V was pared by 5 bases and J by 3 bases, with 11 bases between. The CDR3 reads CASSPDRINQPQHF. CDR3 sequence (DNA): TGTGCCAGCAGTCCCGACAGGATCAATCAGCCCCAGCATTTT.

The chain recombines TRBV7-2 with TRBJ1-1, with D unresolved. The CDR3 is made up of 14 amino acids. With 4 bases removed from V and 0 bases from J, the gap between germline ends came to 9 bases. CDR1 is SGHTA and CDR2 is FQGNSA in the germline V gene. In nucleotides, the CDR3 is TGTGCCAGCAGCTCCGGTGGAGTGAACACTGAAGCTTTCTTT. It codes for CASSSGGVNTEAFF.

This chain links TRBV5-4 with TRBJ2-2; TRBD1 matches 7 bases. The CDR3 length is 14 residues. The ends lost 3 bases at V and 6 bases at J; junction bases unmatched: 5. The V gene's germline CDR1 is SGHNT and CDR2 YYREEE (reference sequence). CDR3 sequence: CASSSPQGSGELFF. The CDR3 DNA follows: TGTGCCAGCAGCTCCCCACAGGGGTCCGGGGAGCTGTTTTTT.

The chain couples TRBV30 to TRBJ1-2; TRBD1 agrees at 9 bases. Germline lookup yields CDR1 GTSNPN and CDR2 SVGIG (reference sequence). With 5 bases clipped from V and 1 base from J, the junction kept 11 bases outside the gene matches. This CDR3 is built from 16 residues. The CDR3 spells CAWGGGQGIGNYGYTF. CDR3 sequence (DNA): TGTGCCTGGGGGGGCGGACAGGGGATCGGTAACTATGGCTACACCTTC.